This TCR beta chain was found in a study of shared clonotypes between healthy human individuals. Clones were read by immunoSEQ multiplex PCR, and TCRdb kept only the in-frame ones, dropping some. Among around 2.1 million clones, roughly 95% were seen once, and the ten largest hold 0.1% to 0.15%. What was sequenced was naive CD4+ T cells sorted from blood. The subset: CD45RA+ positively selected. The receptor was derived from a man between 18 and 35 years old in good health.

The CDR3 loop is CSADRSTGAVSQNTEAFF. DNA of the CDR3: TGCAGCGCCGATCGTTCCACAGGGGCCGTCTCGCAAAACACTGAAGCTTTCTTT. The chain links TRBV29-1 to TRBJ1-1, with 7 bases matching TRBD1. Trimming at V came to 7 bases and at J to 2 bases, leaving 22 bases not matched to a gene. Germline CDR1 SQVTM, CDR2 ANQGSEA. The CDR3 covers 18 residues.